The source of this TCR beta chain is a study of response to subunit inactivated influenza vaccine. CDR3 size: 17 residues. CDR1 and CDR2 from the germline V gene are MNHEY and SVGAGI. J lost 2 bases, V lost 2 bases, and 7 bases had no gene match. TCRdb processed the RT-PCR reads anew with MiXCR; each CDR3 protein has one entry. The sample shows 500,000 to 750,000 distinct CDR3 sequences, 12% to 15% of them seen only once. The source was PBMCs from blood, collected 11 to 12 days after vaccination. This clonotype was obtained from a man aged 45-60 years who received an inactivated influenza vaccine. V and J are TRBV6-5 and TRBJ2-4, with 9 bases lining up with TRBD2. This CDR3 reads CASSYRSGSGTKNIQYF. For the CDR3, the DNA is TGTGCCAGCAGTTACCGTAGCGGGAGCGGGACCAAAAACATTCAGTACTTC.